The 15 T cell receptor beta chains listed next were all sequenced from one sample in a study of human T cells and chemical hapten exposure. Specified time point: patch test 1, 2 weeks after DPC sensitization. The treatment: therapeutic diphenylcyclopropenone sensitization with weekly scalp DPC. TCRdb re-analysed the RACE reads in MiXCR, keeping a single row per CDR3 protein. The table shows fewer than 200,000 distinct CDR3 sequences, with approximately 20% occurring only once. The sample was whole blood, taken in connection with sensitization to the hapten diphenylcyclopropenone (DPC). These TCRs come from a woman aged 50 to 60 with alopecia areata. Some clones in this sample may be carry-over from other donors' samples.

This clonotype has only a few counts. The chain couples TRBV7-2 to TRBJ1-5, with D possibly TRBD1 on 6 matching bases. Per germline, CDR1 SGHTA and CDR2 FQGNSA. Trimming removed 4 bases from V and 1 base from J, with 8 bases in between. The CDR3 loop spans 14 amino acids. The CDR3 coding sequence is TGTGCCAGCAGCTCCAGGGGAAGCAATCAGCCCCAGCATTTT. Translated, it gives CASSSRGSNQPQHF.

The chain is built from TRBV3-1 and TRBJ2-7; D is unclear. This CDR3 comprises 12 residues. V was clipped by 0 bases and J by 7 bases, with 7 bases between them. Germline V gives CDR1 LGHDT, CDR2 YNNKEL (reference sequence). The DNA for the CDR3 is TGTGCCAGCAGCCAAGAATCGCGGGAGCAGTACTTC. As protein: CASSQESREQYF.

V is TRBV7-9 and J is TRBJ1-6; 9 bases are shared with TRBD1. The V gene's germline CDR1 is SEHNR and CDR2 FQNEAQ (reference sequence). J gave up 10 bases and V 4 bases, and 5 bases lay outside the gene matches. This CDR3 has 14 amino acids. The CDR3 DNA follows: TGTGCCAGCAGCTCACAGGGGGCAAGATCACCCCTCCACTTT. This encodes CASSSQGARSPLHF.

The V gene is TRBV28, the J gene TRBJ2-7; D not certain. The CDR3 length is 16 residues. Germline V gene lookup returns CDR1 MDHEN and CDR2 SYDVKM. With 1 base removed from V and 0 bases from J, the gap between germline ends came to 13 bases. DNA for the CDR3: TGTGCCAGCAGTTTATCGGTGCGGAGTCCCTCCTACGAGCAGTACTTC. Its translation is CASSLSVRSPSYEQYF.

The CDR3 coding sequence is TGCAGTGGTCGGCAGGGGGCGCGTAACACTGAAGCTTTCTTT. This translates into CSGRQGARNTEAFF. This chain connects TRBV20-1 to TRBJ1-1, with 8 nucleotides matching TRBD1. J lost 2 bases, V lost 7 bases, and 9 bases had no gene match. Germline V CDR1 and CDR2: DFQATT, SNEGSKA (reference sequence). This CDR3 is 14 amino acids long.

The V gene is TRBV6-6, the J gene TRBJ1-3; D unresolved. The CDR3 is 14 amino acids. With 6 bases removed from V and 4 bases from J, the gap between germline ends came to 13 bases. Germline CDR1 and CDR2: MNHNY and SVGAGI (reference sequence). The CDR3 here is CASRETRRGNTIYF. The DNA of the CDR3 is TGTGCCAGCAGGGAAACGAGAAGAGGAAACACCATATATTTT.

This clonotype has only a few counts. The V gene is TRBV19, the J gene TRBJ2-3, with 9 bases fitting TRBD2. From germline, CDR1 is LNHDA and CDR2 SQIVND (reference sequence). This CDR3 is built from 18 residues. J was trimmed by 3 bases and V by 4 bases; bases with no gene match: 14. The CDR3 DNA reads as TGTGCCAGTAGTACCCCCTCAGGGGGGCTAGCGGGAACAGATACGCAGTATTTT. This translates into CASSTPSGGLAGTDTQYF.

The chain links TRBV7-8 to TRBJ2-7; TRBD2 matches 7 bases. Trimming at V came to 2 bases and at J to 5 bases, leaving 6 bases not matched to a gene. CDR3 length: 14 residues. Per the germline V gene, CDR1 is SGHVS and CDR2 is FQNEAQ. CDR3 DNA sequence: TGTGCCAGCAGCTTACGTGGGGGGGAGAACGAGCAGTACTTC. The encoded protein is CASSLRGGENEQYF.

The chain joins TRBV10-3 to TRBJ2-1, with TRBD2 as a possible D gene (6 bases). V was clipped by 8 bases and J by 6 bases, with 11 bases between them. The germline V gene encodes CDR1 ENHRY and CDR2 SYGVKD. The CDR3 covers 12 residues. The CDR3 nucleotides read TGTGCCATCGAGACTAGTGGCAATGAGCAGTTCTTC. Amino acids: CAIETSGNEQFF.

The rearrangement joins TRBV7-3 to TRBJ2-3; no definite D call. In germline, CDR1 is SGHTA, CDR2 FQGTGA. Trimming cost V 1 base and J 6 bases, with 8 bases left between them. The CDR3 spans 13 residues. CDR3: CASSLNPADTQYF. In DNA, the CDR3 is TGTGCCAGCAGCTTAAACCCCGCGGATACGCAGTATTTT.

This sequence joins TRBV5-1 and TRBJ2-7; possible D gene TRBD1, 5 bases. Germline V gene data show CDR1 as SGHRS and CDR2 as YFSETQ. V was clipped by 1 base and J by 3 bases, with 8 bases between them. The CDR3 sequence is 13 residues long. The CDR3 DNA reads TGCGCCAGCAGCTTGCCCAGGGACTACGAGCAGTACTTC. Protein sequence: CASSLPRDYEQYF.

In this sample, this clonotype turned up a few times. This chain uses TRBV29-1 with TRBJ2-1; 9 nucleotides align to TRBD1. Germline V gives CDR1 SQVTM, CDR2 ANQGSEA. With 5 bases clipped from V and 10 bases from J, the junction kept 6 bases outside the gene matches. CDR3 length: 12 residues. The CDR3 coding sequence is TGCAGCGTTACCCGGACAGGGGAAGAGCAGTTCTTC. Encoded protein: CSVTRTGEEQFF.

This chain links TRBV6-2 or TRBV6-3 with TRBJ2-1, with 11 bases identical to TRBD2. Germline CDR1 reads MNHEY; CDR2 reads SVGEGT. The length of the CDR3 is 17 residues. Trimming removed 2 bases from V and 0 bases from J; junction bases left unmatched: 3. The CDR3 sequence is CASSYRLAGSSYNEQFF. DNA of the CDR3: TGTGCCAGCAGTTACAGACTAGCGGGAAGCTCCTACAATGAGCAGTTCTTC.

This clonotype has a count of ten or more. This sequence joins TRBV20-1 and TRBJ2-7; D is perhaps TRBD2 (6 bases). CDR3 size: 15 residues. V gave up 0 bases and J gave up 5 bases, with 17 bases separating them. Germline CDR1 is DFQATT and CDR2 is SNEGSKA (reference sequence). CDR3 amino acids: CSARDGGSVWDEQYF. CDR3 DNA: TGCAGTGCTAGAGATGGGGGGAGCGTATGGGACGAGCAGTACTTC.

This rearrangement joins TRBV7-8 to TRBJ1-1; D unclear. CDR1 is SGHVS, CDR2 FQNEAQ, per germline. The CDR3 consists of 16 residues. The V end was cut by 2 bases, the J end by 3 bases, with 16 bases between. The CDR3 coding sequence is TGTGCCAGCAGCTTAATTTCGGGCCCTAAGTACACTGAAGCTTTCTTT. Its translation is CASSLISGPKYTEAFF.